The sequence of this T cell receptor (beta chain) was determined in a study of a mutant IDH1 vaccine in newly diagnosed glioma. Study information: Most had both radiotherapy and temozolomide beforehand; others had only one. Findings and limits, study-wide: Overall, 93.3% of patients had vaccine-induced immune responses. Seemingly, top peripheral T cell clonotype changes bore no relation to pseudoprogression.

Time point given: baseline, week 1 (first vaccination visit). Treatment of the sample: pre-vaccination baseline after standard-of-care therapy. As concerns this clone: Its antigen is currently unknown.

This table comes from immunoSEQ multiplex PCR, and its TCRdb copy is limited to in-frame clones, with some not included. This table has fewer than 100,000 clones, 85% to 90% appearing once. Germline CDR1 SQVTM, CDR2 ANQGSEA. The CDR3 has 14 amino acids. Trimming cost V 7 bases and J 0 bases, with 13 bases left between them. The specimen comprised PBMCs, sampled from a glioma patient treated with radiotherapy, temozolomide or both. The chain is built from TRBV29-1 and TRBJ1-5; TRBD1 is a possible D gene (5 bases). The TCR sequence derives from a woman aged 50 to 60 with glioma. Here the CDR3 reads CSGGVWISNQPQHF. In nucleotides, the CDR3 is TGCAGCGGGGGGGTCTGGATTAGCAATCAGCCCCAGCATTTT.